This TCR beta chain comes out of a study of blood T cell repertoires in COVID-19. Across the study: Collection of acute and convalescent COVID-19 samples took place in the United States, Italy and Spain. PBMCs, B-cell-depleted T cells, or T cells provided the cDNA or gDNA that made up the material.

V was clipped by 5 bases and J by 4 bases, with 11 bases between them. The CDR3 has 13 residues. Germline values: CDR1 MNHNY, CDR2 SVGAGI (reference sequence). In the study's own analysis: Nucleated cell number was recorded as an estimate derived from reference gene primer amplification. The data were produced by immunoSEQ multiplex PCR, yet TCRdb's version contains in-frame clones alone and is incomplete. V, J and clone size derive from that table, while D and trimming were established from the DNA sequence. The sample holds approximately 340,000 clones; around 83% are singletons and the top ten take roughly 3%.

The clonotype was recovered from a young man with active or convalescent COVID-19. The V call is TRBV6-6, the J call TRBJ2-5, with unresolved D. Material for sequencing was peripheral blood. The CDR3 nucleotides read TGTGCCAGCAGTAGAGGCGTTAGAGAGACCCAGTACTTC. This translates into CASSRGVRETQYF.